The clone carrying this TCR beta chain was seen ten or more times. What it binds is unknown. The data stem from a study of T-cell reconstitution after alpha-beta-depleted transplantation in children. The study, taken as a whole, reports: At one year after transplant, newly produced T cells mostly accounted for T-cell counts and diversity. The origin of alpha-beta T cells about two months after transplant was reportedly several hundred expanded graft clones.

TCRbeta library construction was performed incorporating unique molecular identifiers. TCRdb reprocessed the PCR reads via MiXCR and lists one record per CDR3 protein. Among under 60,000 distinct CDR3 sequences listed, 5.5% to 7.5% were seen once. The input for sequencing was PBMCs, mostly from graft donor cells, taken 60 days after TCRalphabeta/CD19-depleted stem cell transplant. The TCR comes from a female patient aged 2-9 years who had a stem cell transplant for aplastic anemia, so the T cells may come from the graft donor.

CDR3 DNA: TGCGCCACCCCCGGGAGCCAGGAAATTGTTAGCTGGATATACGAGCAGTACGTC. Encoded protein: CATPGSQEIVSWIYEQYV. The chain is built from TRBV4-3 and TRBJ2-7; D is perhaps TRBD2 (6 bases). The CDR3 loop spans 18 amino acids. V was pared by 10 bases and J by 4 bases, with 32 bases between. Germline CDR1 LGHNA, CDR2 YSLEER.